The subject of this entry is one TCR beta chain. What it recognizes is unknown. It was with 60 Vbeta and 13 Jbeta primers that the PCR ran. Measured with immunoSEQ multiplex PCR; TCRdb has only the in-frame clones, and not every one. This table has 150,000 to 200,000 clones, about 86% appearing once. This sample was taken from a study of cytomegalovirus exposure and HLA in healthy donors. Findings and caveats of the study: The study put roughly 160 TCR beta chains on its list as cytomegalovirus-associated. Roughly uniform sequencing depth across donors was assumed, possibly incorrectly. A missense variant in DCLRE1C was later tied to TCR beta V- and J-gene trimming.

The CDR3 has 13 residues. V shed 1 base and J shed 8 bases, with 11 bases lying between them. From germline, CDR1 is SGHVS and CDR2 FQNEAQ. Material: PBMCs. This receptor was taken from a woman under 30 in good health and CMV-seronegative. This rearrangement joins TRBV7-8 to TRBJ1-1; D unresolved. Written as DNA, the CDR3 is TGTGCCAGCAGCTTAGGCGAACCTGTAGAAGCTTTCTTT. Its translation is CASSLGEPVEAFF.